Included here is one TCR beta chain sequence, with context. Its antigen is still unknown. One end of the junction does not line up with germline, which may come from a read error. Library construction relied on PCR. This sample was sequenced with an Illumina MiSeq. Synthesis of cDNA relied on SMARTScribe reverse transcriptase together with a 5' template-switch oligo that added a universal priming site. A 12-nucleotide random unique molecular identifier (UMI) was carried by the template-switch oligo, and each cDNA molecule was tagged with this UMI. Chain-specific reverse primers targeted TCRbeta transcripts during reverse transcription. Leftover template-switch adapters were removed by uracil DNA glycosylase treatment, and cDNA was purified using a Qiagen MinElute kit. For the first PCR, about 25 cycles were run with KAPA HiFi HotStart ReadyMix and step-out primers, split across four 50 ul reactions. Before any further amplification, the products of the first-round PCR were gel-purified. Illumina Nextera adapters were added in a second roughly 8-cycle PCR, after which libraries were purified and pooled. The UMI barcode for each TCRbeta molecule was captured by a 50-nucleotide 5' read. From the authors' description of their analysis: Reads were grouped by UMI into consensus reads using the MIGEC toolkit. PEAR was used to merge forward and reverse consensus reads into final reads. A custom decontamination script removed identical UMI-sequence pairs shared across libraries, treating them as cross-sample contamination. MIGMAP, a wrapper around IgBLAST, was used to carry out V(D)J assignment and CDR3 extraction. A TCR clonotype was defined by an identical V gene, J gene and CDR3 amino acid sequence; no sequencing was done for CDR1 and CDR2. Using fastp at Q25 and MiXCR, TCRdb reprocessed the public reads and kept productive beta chains. Each entry merges the rows of one CDR3 protein and shows their most common DNA and genes. Clone size and V and J calls follow TCRdb, not the original study. This sample holds approximately 3,500 distinct CDR3 sequences; about 54% were observed only once. The top ten clonotypes cover more than 20% of the sample.

The germline V gene (reference sequence) specifies SEHNR as CDR1 and FQNEAQ as CDR2. The CDR3 starts with the cysteine, ends with the phenylalanine, and has 12 residues. The read is trimmed to its CDR3 DNA, 36 bases read in frame from base 1. This sample stems from a study of robustness of blood B and T cell sequencing (dated by TCRdb to 2017 to 2018). With regard to the full study: The study was designed to determine how much peripheral blood is required to reliably characterize an individual's TCRbeta and IgG repertoires. In each of the roughly 11 independently drawn blood samples, both the TCRbeta and the IgG repertoires were quantified. For technical replicates, two replicate TCRbeta cDNA libraries were prepared from one shared RNA pool that came from a single 10 ml draw. Overall study outcomes, separate from this receptor: Pooling tubes did not make the overlap of rare TCRbeta clonotypes any better, which implies that much larger blood volumes would be needed to capture those rare clonotypes. When 3 or 4 tubes (roughly 26-45 ml blood) were combined, saturation was approached in coverage of the top 10,000 TCRbeta clonotypes. TCRbeta rarefaction curves did not fully plateau, suggesting under-sequencing or many low-abundance clonotypes. EDTA tubes required immediate fractionation, limiting use in multi-site collections. One pair of TCRbeta libraries showed evidence of cross-contamination, likely from batch processing; the shared UMI-sequence pairs were removed. When technical replicate libraries were compared, under 95% of the top 10,000 TCRbeta clonotypes in one library also turned up in the other. Every single 10 ml sample contained the 1,000 most abundant TCRbeta clonotypes from the pooled draws.

TCRbeta repertoires were quantified from mRNA rather than genomic DNA, which captures expressed receptors. Without any cell sorting, leukocytes from the buffy coat were collected into Trizol, and RNA was extracted using the Direct-zol RNA MiniPrep Plus kit. EDTA blood tubes were spun right away at 4 degrees C to separate plasma, buffy coat and red blood cells. This clonotype was sampled from a human donor in good health. Recombination joined TRBV7-9 with TRBJ1-1, with the D gene too uncertain to name. The specimen sequenced was peripheral blood. For the CDR3, the sequence is CVSSLADTEAFF. The DNA is as follows: TGTGTCAGCAGCTTAGCGGACACTGAAGCTTTCTTT.